One and the same sample provided the 13 T cell receptor beta chains below, sequenced in a study of beta chain features in type 1 diabetes. Reverse transcribing all isolated RNA meant expressed TCRB transcripts were sequenced. Clones were read by immunoSEQ multiplex PCR, and TCRdb kept only the in-frame ones, dropping some. The table includes about 150,000 clones, roughly 8% detected once. Study-wide results and caveats: TCRB CDR3s were moderately but significantly shorter in Type 1 diabetes patients in all four CD4+ subsets.

No antigen has been identified for these receptors. Sequencing used central memory CD4+ T cells from blood. Every receptor here comes from a middle-aged woman with type 1 diabetes.

In its sample, this clone was seen a few times. The V call is TRBV2, the J call TRBJ1-5; 9 bases align to TRBD1. The CDR3 is 15 amino acids. From germline, CDR1 is SNHLY and CDR2 FYNNEI. The V gene end was trimmed by 7 bases and the J gene end by 2 bases; junction bases not matched to a gene: 6. The CDR3 DNA sequence: TGTGCCAGCAAAACCAGGGACAGGGGCAATCAGCCCCAGCATTTT. Protein: CASKTRDRGNQPQHF.

V usage is TRBV29-1 and J usage is TRBJ2-1; TRBD2 matches 8 bases. The CDR3 extends over 14 amino acids. With 4 bases clipped from V and 2 bases from J, the junction kept 4 bases outside the gene matches. Germline V gene data show CDR1 as SQVTM and CDR2 as ANQGSEA. In DNA, the CDR3 is TGCAGCGTTGGGGCGGGAGGAACCTACAATGAGCAGTTCTTC. Translating gives CSVGAGGTYNEQFF.

Notes on this clone: Other DNA variants within this sample encode the same CDR3. The J gene is TRBJ2-7, the V gene TRBV18, with D possibly matching TRBD2 (6 bases). V was clipped by 1 base and J by 3 bases, with 7 bases between them. There are 13 residues in the CDR3. In germline, CDR1 is KGHSH, CDR2 LQKENI. CDR3 protein: CASSPRGGYEQYF. CDR3 sequence (DNA): TGTGCCAGCTCACCACGGGGAGGCTACGAGCAGTACTTC.

The chain uses TRBV6-5 and TRBJ1-6; D gene ambiguous. Trimming left V 5 bases short and J 6 bases short, with 5 bases between. CDR1 is MNHEY and CDR2 is SVGAGI in the germline V gene. The CDR3 length is 12 residues. CDR3 loop: CASSTGNSPLHF. The CDR3 nucleotides read TGTGCCAGCAGTACGGGTAATTCACCCCTCCACTTT.

This clone was observed a handful of times. The rearrangement uses TRBV28 and TRBJ1-2; D gene unclear. The germline V and J ends were trimmed by 6 bases and 2 bases, with 10 bases remaining between them. Per germline, CDR1 MDHEN and CDR2 SYDVKM. This CDR3 has 13 residues. The CDR3 protein is CASREDANYGYTF. The CDR3 nucleotides are TGTGCCAGCAGGGAGGACGCGAACTATGGCTACACCTTC.

This clone was seen only a few times. The rearrangement uses TRBV2 and TRBJ1-1; no firm D call. Germline V gene lookup returns CDR1 SNHLY and CDR2 FYNNEI. With 4 bases removed from V and 4 bases from J, the gap between germline ends came to 10 bases. This CDR3 spans 13 amino acids. Here the CDR3 reads CASSGDTRTEAFF. In nucleotides, the CDR3 is TGTGCCAGCAGTGGCGACACTCGCACTGAAGCTTTCTTT. The full variable domain, its missing parts supplied by reference TRBV2 and TRBJ1-1, is EPEVTQTPSHQVTQMGQEVILRCVPISNHLYFYWYRQILGQKVEFLVSFYNNEISEKSEIFDDQFSVERPDGSNFTLKIRSTKLEDSAMYFCASSGDTRTEAFFGQGTRLTVV.

The chain combines TRBV6-5 with TRBJ2-1; maybe TRBD2 (5 bases). Trimming took 6 bases from V and 7 from J, leaving 19 bases between them. The CDR3 consists of 15 residues. CDR1 is MNHEY and CDR2 is SVGAGI in the germline V gene. CDR3 amino acids: CASSLTISLGNEQFF. Written as DNA, the CDR3 is TGTGCCAGCAGCCTGACTATTTCGCTAGGTAATGAGCAGTTCTTC.

This clone was observed a handful of times. The chain couples TRBV7-8 to TRBJ1-1, with D tentatively TRBD1 (5 bases). CDR1 and CDR2 from the germline V gene are SGHVS and FQNEAQ. The CDR3 covers 14 residues. The V and J ends lost 5 bases and 5 bases respectively, with 15 bases between them. Here the CDR3 reads CASSQLQGWTEAFF. The CDR3 DNA reads TGTGCCAGCAGCCAATTGCAGGGTTGGACTGAAGCTTTCTTT.

This clone was counted between two and nine times. The V call is TRBV2, the J call TRBJ2-7; TRBD1 aligns across 7 bases. Losses at the gene ends were 4 bases for V and 6 bases for J; bases not matched to a gene: 12. This CDR3 has 15 amino acids. Per the germline V gene, CDR1 is SNHLY and CDR2 is FYNNEI. CDR3 nucleotide sequence: TGTGCCAGCAGTGGATCCGGGACAGATTCTTCCGAGCAGTACTTC. This translates into CASSGSGTDSSEQYF. The whole variable domain, remainder taken from reference TRBV2 and TRBJ2-7, is EPEVTQTPSHQVTQMGQEVILRCVPISNHLYFYWYRQILGQKVEFLVSFYNNEISEKSEIFDDQFSVERPDGSNFTLKIRSTKLEDSAMYFCASSGSGTDSSEQYFGPGTRLTVT.

The V and J genes are TRBV5-6 and TRBJ1-2, with D tentatively TRBD1 (5 bases). Germline V gene sequence: CDR1 SGHDT, CDR2 YYEEEE. The CDR3 spans 12 residues. Trimming took off 5 bases at V and 5 bases at J, with 10 bases between the two ends. CDR3 sequence (DNA): TGTGCCAGCAGGGGGCCAGGATATGGCTACACCTTC. Amino acids: CASRGPGYGYTF.

This clone was counted between two and nine times. The gene calls are TRBV5-4 and TRBJ1-2, with D uncertain. The CDR3 is 13 amino acids. V was clipped by 4 bases and J by 4 bases, with 11 bases between them. Germline lookup yields CDR1 SGHNT and CDR2 YYREEE (reference sequence). CDR3 in DNA: TGTGCCAGCAGCCCGCAAGCGTCCTATGGCTACACCTTC. Translating gives CASSPQASYGYTF.

V is TRBV9 and J is TRBJ2-3, with 7 bases aligning to TRBD2. V was clipped by 4 bases and J by 6 bases; unmatched bases: 14. The CDR3 consists of 16 residues. Germline CDR1 and CDR2: SGDLS and YYNGEE. The CDR3 sequence: CASSLMGGVPPDTQYF. CDR3 DNA sequence: TGTGCCAGCAGCTTAATGGGGGGGGTGCCGCCGGATACGCAGTATTTT. Together with reference TRBV9 and TRBJ2-3, the CDR3 gives the full variable domain: DSGVTQTPKHLITATGQRVTLRCSPRSGDLSVYWYQQSLDQGLQFLIQYYNGEERAKGNILERFSAQQFPDLHSELNLSSLELGDSALYFCASSLMGGVPPDTQYFGPGTRLTVL.

This chain joins TRBV4-2 and TRBJ2-5; 7 bases match TRBD2. The junction had 12 bases not matched to a gene; V was cut back by 6 bases and J by 2 bases. The germline CDR1 and CDR2 sequences are LGHNA and YNFKEQ. This CDR3 is built from 16 residues. The CDR3 DNA follows: TGTGCCAGCAGTCGAAGTTACCGGGACTATCAAGAGACCCAGTACTTC. Encoded protein: CASSRSYRDYQETQYF.